Listed below are T cell receptor beta chains from one sample, sequenced in a study of shared clonotypes between healthy human individuals. Profiled with immunoSEQ multiplex PCR; TCRdb holds only in-frame clones, not every one. The sample holds 1.5 million to 2.5 million clones; less than 95% are singletons and the top ten take around 1%. Sequencing was carried out using naive CD8+ T cells sorted from blood. The receptor source for this set is a man between 18 and 35 years old in good health. Each CDR3 is given with its conserved first and last residue.

CDR3	V	J
CASSFQGAYEQYF	TRBV27	TRBJ2-7
CATSSPGANVLTF	TRBV15	TRBJ2-6
CASSWGQNTEAFF	TRBV11-2	TRBJ1-1
CASSLGLASEQYF	TRBV28	TRBJ2-7
CASKGAGQWGETQYF	TRBV2	TRBJ2-5
CASRHRASEKLFF	TRBV2	TRBJ1-4
CASSLTSGNNEQFF	TRBV5-4	TRBJ2-1
CASSDRRADPTDTQYF	TRBV7-8	TRBJ2-3
CASSEWGLAGPDTQYF	TRBV9	TRBJ2-3
CASSQDPGSEGGYTF	TRBV4-1	TRBJ1-2
CASSDRTGGMFF	TRBV2	TRBJ2-1
CASSVRDNAGMANEKLFF	TRBV9	TRBJ1-4
CASSLQGIGYEQYF	TRBV27	TRBJ2-7
CASTIPDREVIQYF	TRBV21-1	TRBJ2-4
CASNPPPDGGNTEAFF	TRBV9	TRBJ1-1
CASSPPGGETQYF	TRBV7-9	TRBJ2-5
CASSEGLFDDQPQHF	TRBV7-9	TRBJ1-5
CASSPAGHEQFF	TRBV6-5	TRBJ2-1
CASSPAGLPYEQYF	TRBV19	TRBJ2-7
CASSQDPLSGELFF	TRBV4-3	TRBJ2-2
CASSLLAGEEEQYF	TRBV27	TRBJ2-7
CASSERLDRGARGYTF	TRBV6-1	TRBJ1-2
CASSQGQGTYEQYF	TRBV5-6	TRBJ2-7
CASSLTGDSYEQYF	TRBV7-9	TRBJ2-7
CASSSRTGGTGSMETQYF	TRBV7-7	TRBJ2-5
CASSPFQGSSYEQYF	TRBV4-3	TRBJ2-7
CASSLVTSGIADTQYF	TRBV4-3	TRBJ2-3
CASSEGVEADQPQHF	TRBV2	TRBJ1-5
CASSFGNGEQFF	TRBV7-9	TRBJ2-1
CASRRDRGSGNTIYF	TRBV6-5	TRBJ1-3
CASSLGQFYEQYF	TRBV11-2	TRBJ2-7
CASSPPGQAYEQYF	TRBV27	TRBJ2-7
CASSQEAKYEQYF	TRBV4-1	TRBJ2-7
CASSLLYGGPRFNSPLHF	TRBV27	TRBJ1-6
CASSLNLLYGYTF	TRBV7-9	TRBJ1-2
CASSYDRGWDTEAFF	TRBV6-5	TRBJ1-1
CASSLAPGSGANVLTF	TRBV7-6	TRBJ2-6